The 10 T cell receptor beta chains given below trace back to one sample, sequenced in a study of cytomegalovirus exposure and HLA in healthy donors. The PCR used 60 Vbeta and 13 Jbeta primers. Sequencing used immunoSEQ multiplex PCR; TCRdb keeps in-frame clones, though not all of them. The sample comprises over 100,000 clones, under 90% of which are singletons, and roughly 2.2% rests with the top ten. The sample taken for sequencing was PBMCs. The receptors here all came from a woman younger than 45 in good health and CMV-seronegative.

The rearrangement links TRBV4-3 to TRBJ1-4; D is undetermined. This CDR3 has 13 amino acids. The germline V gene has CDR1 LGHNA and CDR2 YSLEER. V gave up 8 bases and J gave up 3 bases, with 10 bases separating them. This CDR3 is CASAPGSNEKLFF. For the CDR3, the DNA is TGCGCCAGCGCTCCCGGGTCTAATGAAAAACTGTTTTTT.

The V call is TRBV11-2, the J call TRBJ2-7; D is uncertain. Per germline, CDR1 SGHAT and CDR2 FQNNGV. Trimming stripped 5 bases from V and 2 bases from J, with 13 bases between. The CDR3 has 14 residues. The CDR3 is CASSPYDIPYEQYF. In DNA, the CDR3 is TGTGCCAGCAGCCCCTACGACATCCCCTACGAGCAGTACTTC.

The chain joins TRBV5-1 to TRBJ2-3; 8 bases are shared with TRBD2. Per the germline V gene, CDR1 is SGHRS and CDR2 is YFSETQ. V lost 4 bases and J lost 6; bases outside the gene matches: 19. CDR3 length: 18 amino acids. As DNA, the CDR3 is TGCGCCAGCAGCCTGGCGGTAGCGGGACGTTCCATTGATGATACGCAGTATTTT. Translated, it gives CASSLAVAGRSIDDTQYF.

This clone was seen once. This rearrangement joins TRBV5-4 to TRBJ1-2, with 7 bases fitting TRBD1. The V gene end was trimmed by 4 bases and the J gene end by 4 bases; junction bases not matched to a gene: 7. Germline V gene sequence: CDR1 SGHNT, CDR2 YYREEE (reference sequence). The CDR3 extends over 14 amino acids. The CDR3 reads CASSAPRDSYGYTF. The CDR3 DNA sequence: TGTGCCAGCAGCGCGCCCCGGGACAGCTATGGCTACACCTTC.

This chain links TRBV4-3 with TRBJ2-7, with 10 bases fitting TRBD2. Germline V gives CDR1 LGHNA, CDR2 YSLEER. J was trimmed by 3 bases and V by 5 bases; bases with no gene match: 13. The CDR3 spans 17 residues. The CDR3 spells CASSKLAGGLAVYEQYF. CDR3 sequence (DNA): TGCGCCAGCAGCAAGCTGGCCGGCGGACTAGCGGTCTACGAGCAGTACTTC.

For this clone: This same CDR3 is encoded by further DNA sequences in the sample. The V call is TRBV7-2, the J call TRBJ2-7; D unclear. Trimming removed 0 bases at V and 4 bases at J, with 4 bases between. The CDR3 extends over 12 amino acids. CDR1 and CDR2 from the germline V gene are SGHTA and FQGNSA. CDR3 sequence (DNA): TGTGCCAGCAGCTTAGCCCGGTACGAGCAGTACTTC. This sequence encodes CASSLARYEQYF.

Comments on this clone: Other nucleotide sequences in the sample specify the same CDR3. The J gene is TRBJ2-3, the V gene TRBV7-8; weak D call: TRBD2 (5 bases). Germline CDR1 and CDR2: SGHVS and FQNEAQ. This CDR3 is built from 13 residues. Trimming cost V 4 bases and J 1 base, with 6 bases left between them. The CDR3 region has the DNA TGTGCCAGCAGCTCCGGGGGCACAGATACGCAGTATTTT. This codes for CASSSGGTDTQYF.

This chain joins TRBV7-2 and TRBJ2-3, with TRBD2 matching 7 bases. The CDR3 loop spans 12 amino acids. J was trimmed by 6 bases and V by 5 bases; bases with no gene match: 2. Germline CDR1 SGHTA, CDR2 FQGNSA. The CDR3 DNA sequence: TGTGCCAGCAGCCAGGGAGGGGATACGCAGTATTTT. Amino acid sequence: CASSQGGDTQYF.

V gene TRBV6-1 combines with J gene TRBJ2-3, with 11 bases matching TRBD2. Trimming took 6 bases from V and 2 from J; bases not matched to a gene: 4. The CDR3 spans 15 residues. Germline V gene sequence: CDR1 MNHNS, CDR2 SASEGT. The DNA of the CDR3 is TGTGCCAGCAGGATGACTAGCGGGAACACAGATACGCAGTATTTT. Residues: CASRMTSGNTDTQYF.

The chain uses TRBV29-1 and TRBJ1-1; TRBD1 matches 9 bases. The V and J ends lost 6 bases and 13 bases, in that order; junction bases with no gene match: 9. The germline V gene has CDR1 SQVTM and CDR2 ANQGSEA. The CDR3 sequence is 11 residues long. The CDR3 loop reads CSVNSGQGCFF. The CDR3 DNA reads TGCAGCGTAAACTCGGGACAGGGTTGTTTCTTT.